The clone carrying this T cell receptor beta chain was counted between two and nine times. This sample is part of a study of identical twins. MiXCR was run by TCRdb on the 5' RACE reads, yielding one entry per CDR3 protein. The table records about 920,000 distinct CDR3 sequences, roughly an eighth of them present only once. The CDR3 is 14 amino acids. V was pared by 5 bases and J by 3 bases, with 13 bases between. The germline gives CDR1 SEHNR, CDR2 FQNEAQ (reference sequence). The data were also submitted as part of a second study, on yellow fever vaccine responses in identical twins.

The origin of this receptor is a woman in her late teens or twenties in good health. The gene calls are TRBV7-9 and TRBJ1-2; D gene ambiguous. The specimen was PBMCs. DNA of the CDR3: TGTGCCAGCAGCCCCAACTGGGGTGACTATGGCTACACCTTC. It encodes CASSPNWGDYGYTF.